The next 13 T cell receptor beta chains were all read from a single sample in a study of blood T cell repertoires in COVID-19 (dated by TCRdb to 2018 to 2020). Preparation of the library involved the immunoSEQ multiplex PCR assay. TCRdb re-hosts the immuneACCESS table, in-frame sequences only. Its copies lack some clones; in the studies checked, an unresolved V gene accounts for under half of them, and the cause for the rest is not known. Within this sample are 160,000 or so clones, with about 84% of them counted one time only. The top ten clones comprise around 5.3% of the sample. The sequencing sample was made of PBMCs or T cells enriched from blood (not recorded which). The receptors were gathered from a woman in her 40s with acute COVID-19.

The chain couples TRBV29-1 to TRBJ2-5; D ambiguous. This CDR3 is built from 13 residues. The V gene lost 4 bases and the J gene lost 3 bases, with 12 bases spanning the gap. CDR1 and CDR2 from the germline V gene are SQVTM and ANQGSEA. CDR3 in DNA: TGCAGCGTTGGCCGGGTGGTAGAAGAGACCCAGTACTTC. This codes for CSVGRVVEETQYF.

This clone is a singleton in its sample. This chain links TRBV7-6 with TRBJ2-3; 8 nucleotides line up with TRBD1. Trimming at V came to 5 bases and at J to 2 bases, leaving 9 bases not matched to a gene. Germline CDR1 and CDR2: SGHVS and FNYEAQ. CDR3 length: 16 residues. CDR3: CASSRLGQGLTDTQYF. The CDR3 DNA follows: TGTGCCAGCAGCCGCCTCGGACAGGGTCTCACAGATACGCAGTATTTT.

This sequence joins TRBV5-1 and TRBJ2-5; TRBD2 matches at 7 bases. The CDR3 extends over 14 amino acids. V gave up 3 bases and J gave up 2 bases; unmatched junction bases: 4. The germline V gene has CDR1 SGHRS and CDR2 YFSETQ. The CDR3 loop reads CASSSSGIQETQYF. The CDR3 bases are TGCGCCAGCAGCTCCAGCGGGATTCAAGAGACCCAGTACTTC.

This chain uses TRBV7-3 with TRBJ1-1; 9 positions match TRBD1. The junction had 10 bases not matched to a gene; V was cut back by 2 bases and J by 9 bases. The CDR3 is 15 residues long. Looked up from germline, CDR1 is SGHTA and CDR2 is FQGTGA. Here the CDR3 DNA reads TGTGCCAGCAGCTTAGGCGACCGGGACAGGGAGAAAGCTTTCTTT. Its translation is CASSLGDRDREKAFF.

This clone appeared a few times. J is TRBJ1-3 and V is TRBV3-1 (or the pseudogene TRBV3-2), with 7 bases matching TRBD1. The germline V gene encodes CDR1 LGHDT and CDR2 YNNKEL (reference sequence). V lost 1 base, J lost 0 bases, and 3 bases stayed unmatched. The CDR3 is 16 residues long. This CDR3 reads CASSQVGQSSGNTIYF. CDR3 DNA sequence: TGTGCCAGCAGCCAAGTGGGACAGTCCTCTGGAAACACCATATATTTT.

This clone qualifies as medium-sized. At the DNA level, this CDR3 is encoded by other sequences in the same sample as well. This chain links TRBV19 with TRBJ1-2; 7 positions match TRBD1. CDR1 and CDR2 from the germline V gene are LNHDA and SQIVND (reference sequence). The CDR3 is 13 amino acids. V shed 6 bases, J shed 7 bases, and the junction held 8 bases outside the gene matches. Written as DNA, the CDR3 is TGTGCCAGTAGCCAAGACAGGGTCCGTGGCTACACCTTC. Translation gives CASSQDRVRGYTF.

The chain joins TRBV2 to TRBJ1-3; 7 nucleotides agree with TRBD1. Looked up from germline, CDR1 is SNHLY and CDR2 is FYNNEI. Trimming at V came to 5 bases and at J to 4 bases, leaving 8 bases not matched to a gene. CDR3 size: 15 residues. The CDR3 protein is CASSFQGDSGNTIYF. The CDR3 DNA sequence: TGTGCCAGCAGTTTCCAGGGGGATTCGGGAAACACCATATATTTT.

V gene TRBV7-6 combines with J gene TRBJ2-3; 10 bases are shared with TRBD2. The germline CDR1 and CDR2 sequences are SGHVS and FNYEAQ. This CDR3 is built from 16 residues. The V segment lost 2 bases and the J segment 4 bases; nucleotides outside the gene matches: 6. For the CDR3, the DNA is TGTGCCAGCAGCTTATCACTAGCGGGGACGTCAGATACGCAGTATTTT. Translation gives CASSLSLAGTSDTQYF. Using reference TRBV7-6 and TRBJ2-3 for the parts outside the CDR3, the full variable domain is GAGVSQSPRYKVTKRGQDVALRCDPISGHVSLYWYRQALGQGPEFLTYFNYEAQQDKSGLPNDRFSAERPEGSISTLTIQRTEQRDSAMYRCASSLSLAGTSDTQYFGPGTRLTVL.

The chain is built from TRBV19 and TRBJ2-3; 15 positions agree with TRBD2. Germline V lookup: CDR1 LNHDA, CDR2 SQIVND (reference sequence). The V and J ends lost 7 bases and 4 bases, in that order; junction bases with no gene match: 12. This CDR3 spans 18 amino acids. CDR3 bases: TGTGCCAGTAAGCAGCGCTACGGACTAGCGGGAGGGGCAGATACGCAGTATTTT. Protein sequence: CASKQRYGLAGGADTQYF.

Comment on this clone: Other DNA sequences from this sample encode an identical CDR3 as well. The rearrangement links TRBV18 to TRBJ1-2; D is possibly TRBD1 (5 bases). CDR1 and CDR2 from the germline V gene are KGHSH and LQKENI. V was cut by 1 base and J by 7 bases, with 7 bases left in between. The CDR3 totals 12 residues. CDR3 loop: CASSPRGGGYTF. CDR3 nucleotide sequence: TGTGCCAGCTCACCACGGGGGGGTGGCTACACCTTC.

The chain carries TRBV19 and TRBJ2-7, with D hard to call. Trimming left V 5 bases short and J 3 bases short, with 14 bases between. This CDR3 region has 14 residues. Germline lookup yields CDR1 LNHDA and CDR2 SQIVND (reference sequence). The DNA for the CDR3 is TGTGCCAGTAGTCCGACGCTCGACTTCTACGAGCAGTACGTC. Translated: CASSPTLDFYEQYV.

Note on this clone: Different DNA sequences within this sample yield the same CDR3. V is TRBV5-1 and J is TRBJ1-5; 7 bases fit TRBD1. The CDR3 is 14 amino acids. Looked up from germline, CDR1 is SGHRS and CDR2 is YFSETQ. V gave up 4 bases and J gave up 2 bases; unmatched junction bases: 3. In nucleotides, the CDR3 is TGCGCCAGCAGCCCTGGACAGGGCAATCAGCCCCAGCATTTT. It translates to CASSPGQGNQPQHF.

This chain joins TRBV11-2 and TRBJ1-5; D possibly corresponds to TRBD1 (6 bases). In germline, CDR1 is SGHAT, CDR2 FQNNGV. V was cut by 1 base and J by 7 bases, with 11 bases left in between. The CDR3 sequence is 14 residues long. In DNA form, the CDR3 reads TGTGCCAGCAGCTTAGCGGGGGGGCACCAGCCCCAGCATTTT. The encoded protein is CASSLAGGHQPQHF.